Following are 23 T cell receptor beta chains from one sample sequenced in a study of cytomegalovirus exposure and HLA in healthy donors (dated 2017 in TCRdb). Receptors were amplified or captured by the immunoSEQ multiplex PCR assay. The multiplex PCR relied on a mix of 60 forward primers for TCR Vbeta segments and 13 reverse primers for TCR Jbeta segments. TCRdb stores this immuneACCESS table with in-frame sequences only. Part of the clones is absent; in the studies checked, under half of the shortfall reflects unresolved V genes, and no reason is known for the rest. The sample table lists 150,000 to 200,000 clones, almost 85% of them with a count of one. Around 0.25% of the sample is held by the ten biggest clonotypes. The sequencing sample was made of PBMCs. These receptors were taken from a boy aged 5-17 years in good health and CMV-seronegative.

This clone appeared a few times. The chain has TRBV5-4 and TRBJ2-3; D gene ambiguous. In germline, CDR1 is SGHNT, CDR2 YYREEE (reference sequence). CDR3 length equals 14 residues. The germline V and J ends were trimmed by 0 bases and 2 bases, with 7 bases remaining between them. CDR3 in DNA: TGTGCCAGCAGCTTGGGTCAGGTCACAGATACGCAGTATTTT. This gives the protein CASSLGQVTDTQYF.

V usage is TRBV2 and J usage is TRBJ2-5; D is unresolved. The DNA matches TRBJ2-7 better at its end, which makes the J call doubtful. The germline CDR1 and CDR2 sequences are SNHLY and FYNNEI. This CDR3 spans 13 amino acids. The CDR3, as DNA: TGTGCCAGCAGAACAGTGCCCCCTCCCGAGCAGTACTTC. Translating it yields CASRTVPPPEQYF.

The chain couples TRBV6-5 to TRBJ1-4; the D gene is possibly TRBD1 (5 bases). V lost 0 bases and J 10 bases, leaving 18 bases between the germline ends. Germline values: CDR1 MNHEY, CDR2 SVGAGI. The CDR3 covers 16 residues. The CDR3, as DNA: TGTGCCAGCAGTTACTCGTTCCGGGGGATCGGGGCAAAACTGTTTTTT. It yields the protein CASSYSFRGIGAKLFF.

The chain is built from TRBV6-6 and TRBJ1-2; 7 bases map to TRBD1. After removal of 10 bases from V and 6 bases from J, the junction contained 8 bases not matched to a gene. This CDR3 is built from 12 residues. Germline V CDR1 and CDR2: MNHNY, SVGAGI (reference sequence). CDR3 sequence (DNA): TGTGCCACGCATAAAGGGGGCAATGGCTACACCTTC. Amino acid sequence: CATHKGGNGYTF.

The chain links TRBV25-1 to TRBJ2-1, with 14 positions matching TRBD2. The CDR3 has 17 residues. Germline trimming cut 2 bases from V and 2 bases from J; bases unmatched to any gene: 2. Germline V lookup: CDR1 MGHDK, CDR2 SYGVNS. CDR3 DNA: TGTGCCAGCAGTGAACCGACTAGCGGGAGGGCCTACAATGAGCAGTTCTTC. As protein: CASSEPTSGRAYNEQFF.

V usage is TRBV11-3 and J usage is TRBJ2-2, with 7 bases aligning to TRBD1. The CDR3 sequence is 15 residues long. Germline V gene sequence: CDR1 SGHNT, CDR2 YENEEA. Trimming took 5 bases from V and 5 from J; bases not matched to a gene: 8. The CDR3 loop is CASSPVAGGTGELFF. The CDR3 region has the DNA TGTGCCAGCAGCCCCGTGGCAGGGGGAACCGGGGAGCTGTTTTTT.

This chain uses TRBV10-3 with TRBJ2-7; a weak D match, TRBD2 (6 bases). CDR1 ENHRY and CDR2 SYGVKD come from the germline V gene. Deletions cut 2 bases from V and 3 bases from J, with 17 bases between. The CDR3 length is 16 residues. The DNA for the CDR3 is TGTGCCATCAGTGAGGGTAGGATGGGGGGTAACTACGAGCAGTACTTC. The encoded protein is CAISEGRMGGNYEQYF.

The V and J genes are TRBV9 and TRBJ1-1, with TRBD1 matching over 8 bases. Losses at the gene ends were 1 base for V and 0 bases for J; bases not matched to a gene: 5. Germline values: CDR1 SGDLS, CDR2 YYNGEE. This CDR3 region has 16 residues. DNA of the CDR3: TGTGCCAGCAGCGTACAGGGGGCGTCGGTGAACACTGAAGCTTTCTTT. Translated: CASSVQGASVNTEAFF. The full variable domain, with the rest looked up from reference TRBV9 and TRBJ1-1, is DSGVTQTPKHLITATGQRVTLRCSPRSGDLSVYWYQQSLDQGLQFLIQYYNGEERAKGNILERFSAQQFPDLHSELNLSSLELGDSALYFCASSVQGASVNTEAFFGQGTRLTVV.

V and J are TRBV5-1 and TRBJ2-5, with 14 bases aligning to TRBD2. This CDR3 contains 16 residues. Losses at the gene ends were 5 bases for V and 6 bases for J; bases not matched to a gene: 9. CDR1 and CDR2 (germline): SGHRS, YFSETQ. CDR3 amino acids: CASRPGLAGGLKTQYF. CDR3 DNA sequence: TGCGCCAGCAGGCCCGGACTAGCGGGAGGTCTCAAGACCCAGTACTTC. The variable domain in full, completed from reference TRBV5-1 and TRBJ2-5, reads KAGVTQTPRYLIKTRGQQVTLSCSPISGHRSVSWYQQTPGQGLQFLFEYFSETQRNKGNFPGRFSGRQFSNSRSEMNVSTLELGDSALYLCASRPGLAGGLKTQYFGPGTRLLVL.

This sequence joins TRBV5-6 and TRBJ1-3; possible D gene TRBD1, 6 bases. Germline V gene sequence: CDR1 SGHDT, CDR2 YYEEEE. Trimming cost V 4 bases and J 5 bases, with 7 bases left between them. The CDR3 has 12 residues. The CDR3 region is CASSRDRNTIYF. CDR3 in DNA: TGTGCCAGCAGCCGGGACAGAAACACCATATATTTT.

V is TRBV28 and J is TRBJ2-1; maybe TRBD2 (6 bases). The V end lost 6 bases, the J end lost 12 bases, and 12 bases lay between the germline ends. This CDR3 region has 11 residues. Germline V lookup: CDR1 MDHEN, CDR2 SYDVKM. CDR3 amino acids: CASRGDWGQFF. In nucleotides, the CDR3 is TGTGCCAGCAGGGGGGACTGGGGGCAGTTCTTC.

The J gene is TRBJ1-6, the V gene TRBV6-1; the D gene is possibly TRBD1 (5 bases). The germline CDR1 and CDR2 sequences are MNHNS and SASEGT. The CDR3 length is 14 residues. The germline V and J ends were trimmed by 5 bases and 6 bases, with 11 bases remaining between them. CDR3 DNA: TGTGCCAGCAGTCTGACAGATATTAATTCACCCCTCCACTTT. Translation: CASSLTDINSPLHF.

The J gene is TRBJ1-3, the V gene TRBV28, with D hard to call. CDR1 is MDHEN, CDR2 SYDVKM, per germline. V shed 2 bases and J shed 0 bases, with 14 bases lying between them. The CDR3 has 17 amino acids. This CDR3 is CASSLVLSEHSGNTIYF. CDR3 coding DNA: TGTGCCAGCAGTTTAGTCCTGAGCGAACACTCTGGAAACACCATATATTTT.

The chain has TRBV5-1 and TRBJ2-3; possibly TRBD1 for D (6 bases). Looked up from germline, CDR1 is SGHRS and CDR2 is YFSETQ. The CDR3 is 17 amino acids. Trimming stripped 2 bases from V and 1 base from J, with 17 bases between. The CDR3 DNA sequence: TGCGCCAGCAGCTTCGAGAACAGGGTGTTTGGCACAGATACGCAGTATTTT. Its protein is CASSFENRVFGTDTQYF.

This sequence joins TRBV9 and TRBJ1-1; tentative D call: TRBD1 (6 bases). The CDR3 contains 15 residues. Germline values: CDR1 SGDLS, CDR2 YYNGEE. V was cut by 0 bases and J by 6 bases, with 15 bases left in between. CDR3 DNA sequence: TGTGCCAGCAGCGTAGGAGGACAGATCGCCGCTGAAGCTTTCTTT. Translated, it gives CASSVGGQIAAEAFF.

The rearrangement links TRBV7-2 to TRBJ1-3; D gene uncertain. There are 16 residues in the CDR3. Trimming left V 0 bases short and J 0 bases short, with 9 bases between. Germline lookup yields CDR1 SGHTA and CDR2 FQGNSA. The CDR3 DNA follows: TGTGCCAGCAGCTTAGCCGGGTTCCTCTCTGGAAACACCATATATTTT. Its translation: CASSLAGFLSGNTIYF.

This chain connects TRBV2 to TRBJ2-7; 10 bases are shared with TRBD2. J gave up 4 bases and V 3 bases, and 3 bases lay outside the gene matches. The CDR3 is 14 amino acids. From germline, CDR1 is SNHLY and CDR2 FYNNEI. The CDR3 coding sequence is TGTGCCAGCAGTGAGCCGGGACTAGCGTACGAGCAGTACTTC. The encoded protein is CASSEPGLAYEQYF.

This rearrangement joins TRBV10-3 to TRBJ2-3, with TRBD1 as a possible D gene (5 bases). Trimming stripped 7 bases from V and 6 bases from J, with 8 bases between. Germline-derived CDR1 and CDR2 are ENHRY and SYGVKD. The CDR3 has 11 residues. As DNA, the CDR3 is TGTGCCATCAAACAGGTTGATACGCAGTATTTT. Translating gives CAIKQVDTQYF.

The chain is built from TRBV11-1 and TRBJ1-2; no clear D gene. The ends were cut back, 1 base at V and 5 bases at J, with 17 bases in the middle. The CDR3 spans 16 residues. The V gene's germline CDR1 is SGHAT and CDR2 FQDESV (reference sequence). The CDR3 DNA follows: TGTGCCAGCAGCTTAGTTCCGGCAGTACAGAATTATGGCTACACCTTC. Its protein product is CASSLVPAVQNYGYTF.

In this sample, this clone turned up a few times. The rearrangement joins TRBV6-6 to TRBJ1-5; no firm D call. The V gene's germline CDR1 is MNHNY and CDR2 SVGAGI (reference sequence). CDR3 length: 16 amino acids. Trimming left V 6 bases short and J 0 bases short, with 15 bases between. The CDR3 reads CASRPLGGNSNQPQHF. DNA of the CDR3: TGTGCCAGCAGACCTTTAGGAGGAAATAGCAATCAGCCCCAGCATTTT.

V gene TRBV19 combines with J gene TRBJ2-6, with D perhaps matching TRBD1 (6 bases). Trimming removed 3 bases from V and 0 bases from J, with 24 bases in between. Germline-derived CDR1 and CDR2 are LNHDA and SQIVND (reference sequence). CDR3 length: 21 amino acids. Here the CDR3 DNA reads TGTGCCAGTAGTATGGTTTCCGGGTTTACAGGGAGAAGCTCTGGGGCCAACGTCCTGACTTTC. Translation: CASSMVSGFTGRSSGANVLTF.

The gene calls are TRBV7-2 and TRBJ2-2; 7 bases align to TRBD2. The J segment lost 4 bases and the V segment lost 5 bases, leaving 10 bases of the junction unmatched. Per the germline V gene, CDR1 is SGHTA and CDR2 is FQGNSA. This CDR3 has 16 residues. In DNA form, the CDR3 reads TGTGCCAGCAGCATATGGACTAGTCTCGGCACCGGGGAGCTGTTTTTT. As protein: CASSIWTSLGTGELFF.

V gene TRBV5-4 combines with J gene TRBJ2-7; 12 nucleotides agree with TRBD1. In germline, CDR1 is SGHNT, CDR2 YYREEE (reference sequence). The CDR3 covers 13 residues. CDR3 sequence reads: CAGSRDRGLEQYF. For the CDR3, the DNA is TGTGCGGGGTCCCGGGACAGGGGGCTCGAGCAGTACTTC. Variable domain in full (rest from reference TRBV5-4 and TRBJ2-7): ETGVTQSPTHLIKTRGQQVTLRCSSQSGHNTVSWYQQALGQGPQFIFQYYREEENGRGNFPPRFSGLQFPNYSSELNVNALELDDSALYLCAGSRDRGLEQYFGPGTRLTVT.